This T cell receptor beta chain was captured by sequencing in a study of cytomegalovirus exposure and HLA in healthy donors. Germline CDR1 GTSNPN, CDR2 SVGIG (reference sequence). Trimming pared 0 bases from V and 7 bases from J, leaving 10 bases between. This CDR3 is built from 14 residues. In the PCR, 60 Vbeta and 13 Jbeta primers were used. Assay: immunoSEQ multiplex PCR; the TCRdb copy retains only in-frame clones and omits some. The data contain approximately 210,000 clones, about 83% of them singletons. The sample taken for sequencing was PBMCs. The rearrangement joins TRBV30 to TRBJ1-6; D might be TRBD1 (5 bases). The source of this sequence is a woman between 45 and 65 years old in good health and CMV-seropositive. For the CDR3, the DNA is TGTGCCTGGAGTGTCTGGACACCGAATTCACCCCTCCACTTT. Translated: CAWSVWTPNSPLHF.